Shown below are 22 T cell receptor beta chains from a single sample sequenced in a study of blood T cell repertoires in COVID-19. The table came from immunoSEQ multiplex PCR; TCRdb's copy has only in-frame clones and leaves some out. Of approximately 240,000 clones listed, 82% are singletons. The specimen sequenced was peripheral blood. The receptor source for this set is a woman of 80 years or more with active or convalescent COVID-19.

This clone came up a few times. Other DNA variants within this sample encode the same CDR3. The chain recombines TRBV5-1 with TRBJ1-1; 8 nucleotides match TRBD1. This CDR3 has 15 residues. Germline values: CDR1 SGHRS, CDR2 YFSETQ. Trimming took 4 bases from V and 1 from J; bases not matched to a gene: 6. The CDR3 protein is CASSLSGTGNTEAFF. As DNA, the CDR3 is TGCGCCAGCAGCCTTTCCGGGACAGGGAACACTGAAGCTTTCTTT.

The sample holds one count of this clone. The chain uses TRBV4-2 and TRBJ2-1, with 8 bases lining up with TRBD2. Per the germline V gene, CDR1 is LGHNA and CDR2 is YNFKEQ. Germline trimming cut 2 bases from V and 3 bases from J; bases unmatched to any gene: 6. CDR3 length: 16 amino acids. CDR3 residues: CASSQQSGSGYNEQFF. CDR3 bases: TGTGCCAGCAGCCAACAGAGCGGGAGCGGCTACAATGAGCAGTTCTTC.

The V gene is TRBV3-1 (or the pseudogene TRBV3-2), the J gene TRBJ1-2; the match to TRBD1 covers 9 bases. Per germline, CDR1 LGHDT and CDR2 YNNKEL (reference sequence). The V gene end was trimmed by 3 bases and the J gene end by 5 bases; junction bases not matched to a gene: 4. The CDR3 sequence is 14 residues long. The CDR3 here is CASSHTGQGYGYTF. CDR3 nucleotides: TGTGCCAGCAGCCACACGGGACAGGGATATGGCTACACCTTC.

This clone came up once. This sequence joins TRBV18 and TRBJ2-5; 8 nucleotides align to TRBD1. V was pared by 3 bases and J by 2 bases, with 5 bases of the junction left unmatched. The germline V gene has CDR1 KGHSH and CDR2 LQKENI. CDR3 length: 15 amino acids. CDR3 in amino acids: CASSPLGQGQETQYF. The DNA of the CDR3 is TGTGCCAGCTCACCCCTAGGACAGGGTCAAGAGACCCAGTACTTC.

The CDR3 protein is CASSQVLANEQFF. DNA of the CDR3: TGTGCCAGCAGCCAAGTTCTCGCGAATGAGCAGTTCTTC. The rearrangement links TRBV4-2 to TRBJ2-1; the D is unclear. Germline lookup yields CDR1 LGHNA and CDR2 YNFKEQ. The V end lost 1 base, the J end lost 7 bases, and 8 bases lay between the germline ends. The CDR3 contains 13 residues.

The rearrangement links TRBV5-1 to TRBJ2-1; 7 bases are a match to TRBD1. There are 17 residues in the CDR3. V was pared by 4 bases and J by 0 bases, with 10 bases of the junction left unmatched. Germline V CDR1 and CDR2: SGHRS, YFSETQ. This chain's CDR3 is CASSPQGPGISYNEQFF. DNA for the CDR3: TGCGCCAGCAGCCCACAGGGGCCTGGGATCTCCTACAATGAGCAGTTCTTC.

V gene TRBV2 combines with J gene TRBJ2-2; D possibly corresponds to TRBD2 (5 bases). This CDR3 is 15 amino acids long. Trimming cost V 7 bases and J 5 bases, with 17 bases left between them. CDR1 and CDR2 from the germline V gene are SNHLY and FYNNEI. CDR3 sequence: CASKSQPTTTGELFF. For the CDR3, the DNA is TGTGCCAGCAAGTCCCAACCGACTACAACCGGGGAGCTGTTTTTT.

This chain uses TRBV27 with TRBJ1-2; 7 bases align to TRBD1. Trimming at V came to 5 bases and at J to 4 bases, leaving 7 bases not matched to a gene. The CDR3 loop spans 14 amino acids. Germline V gene sequence: CDR1 MNHEY, CDR2 SMNVEV (reference sequence). The CDR3 sequence: CASSLYRDSYGYTF. In DNA form, the CDR3 reads TGTGCCAGCAGTCTGTACCGGGACAGCTATGGCTACACCTTC.

V gene TRBV5-1 combines with J gene TRBJ2-1, with TRBD1 matching over 8 bases. There are 14 residues in the CDR3. The junction had 4 bases not matched to a gene; V was cut back by 4 bases and J by 4 bases. Germline CDR1 is SGHRS and CDR2 is YFSETQ. The CDR3, as DNA: TGCGCCAGCAGCATGGGACAGGAGTACAATGAGCAGTTCTTC. Its protein is CASSMGQEYNEQFF.

This sequence joins TRBV18 and TRBJ2-1; TRBD2 matches at 8 bases. V lost 6 bases to trimming and J lost 5 bases; unmatched junction nucleotides: 9. The CDR3 spans 15 residues. Germline loops: CDR1 KGHSH, CDR2 LQKENI. This chain's CDR3 is CASSRSGTYNNEQFF. As DNA, the CDR3 is TGTGCCAGCTCTCGTAGCGGGACCTATAACAATGAGCAGTTCTTC.

J is TRBJ1-5 and V is TRBV6-5, with D possibly matching TRBD1 (5 bases). The V end lost 6 bases, the J end lost 0 bases, and 6 bases lay between the germline ends. CDR1 is MNHEY, CDR2 SVGAGI, per germline. The CDR3 is made up of 13 amino acids. This CDR3 reads CASRTASNQPQHF. As DNA, the CDR3 is TGTGCCAGCAGGACAGCTAGCAATCAGCCCCAGCATTTT.

J is TRBJ2-3 and V is TRBV9; 8 nucleotides match TRBD2. Trimming removed 4 bases from V and 4 bases from J; junction bases left unmatched: 5. The CDR3 has 14 residues. Germline V CDR1 and CDR2: SGDLS, YYNGEE. The CDR3: CASSRTSGSDTQYF. For the CDR3, the DNA is TGTGCCAGCAGCCGCACTAGCGGATCAGATACGCAGTATTTT. Full variable domain (rest looked up from reference TRBV9 and TRBJ2-3): DSGVTQTPKHLITATGQRVTLRCSPRSGDLSVYWYQQSLDQGLQFLIQYYNGEERAKGNILERFSAQQFPDLHSELNLSSLELGDSALYFCASSRTSGSDTQYFGPGTRLTVL.

V gene TRBV5-1 combines with J gene TRBJ2-3; the match to TRBD1 covers 7 bases. The trim removed 4 bases at V and 4 bases at J, leaving 6 bases unmatched. The CDR3 extends over 14 amino acids. CDR1 and CDR2 (germline): SGHRS, YFSETQ. This CDR3 reads CASSRDRVPDTQYF. The CDR3 nucleotides read TGCGCCAGCAGCCGAGACAGGGTCCCAGATACGCAGTATTTT.

For the CDR3, the DNA is TGTGCCTGGAACACGGGACTTGAGCTGTTTTTT. Protein product: CAWNTGLELFF. This sequence joins TRBV30 and TRBJ2-2, with D possibly being TRBD2 (6 bases). Germline assignment: CDR1 GTSNPN and CDR2 SVGIG (reference sequence). This CDR3 has 11 amino acids. V dropped 4 bases and J dropped 11 bases, with 11 bases sitting between them.

The chain recombines TRBV10-3 with TRBJ1-1, with 8 positions matching TRBD1. CDR3 length equals 11 residues. Germline loops: CDR1 ENHRY, CDR2 SYGVKD. After removal of 10 bases from V and 5 bases from J, the junction contained 3 bases not matched to a gene. CDR3 in DNA: TGTGCCACACGACAGGGGACTGAAGCTTTCTTT. It codes for CATRQGTEAFF.

The chain joins TRBV3-1 (or the pseudogene TRBV3-2) to TRBJ2-7; no definite D call. The germline gives CDR1 LGHDT, CDR2 YNNKEL (reference sequence). This CDR3 is 16 amino acids long. The ends were cut back, 2 bases at V and 3 bases at J, with 17 bases in the middle. The CDR3 coding sequence is TGTGCCAGCAGCCAACCATACACCATCCGCCTCTACGAGCAGTACTTC. Residues: CASSQPYTIRLYEQYF.

This clone was seen a single time. The chain carries TRBV10-3 and TRBJ1-1, with TRBD1 matching over 7 bases. V trimming: 5 bases; J trimming: 5 bases; junction bases outside the gene matches: 8. Germline V gene lookup returns CDR1 ENHRY and CDR2 SYGVKD. This CDR3 region has 14 residues. The DNA of the CDR3 is TGTGCCATCAGTTACGACAGGGATCAAACTGAAGCTTTCTTT. It translates to CAISYDRDQTEAFF.

The sample holds one count of this clone. V and J are TRBV5-1 and TRBJ2-1, with 13 bases aligning to TRBD2. Trimming removed 4 bases from V and 4 bases from J; junction bases left unmatched: 2. Germline V gene lookup returns CDR1 SGHRS and CDR2 YFSETQ. The length of the CDR3 is 15 residues. The CDR3 region is CASSPGLAGYNEQFF. CDR3 in DNA: TGCGCCAGCAGCCCGGGACTAGCGGGGTACAATGAGCAGTTCTTC. The variable domain in full, completed from reference TRBV5-1 and TRBJ2-1, reads KAGVTQTPRYLIKTRGQQVTLSCSPISGHRSVSWYQQTPGQGLQFLFEYFSETQRNKGNFPGRFSGRQFSNSRSEMNVSTLELGDSALYLCASSPGLAGYNEQFFGPGTRLTVL.

The chain is built from TRBV30 and TRBJ2-5; D remains unclear. The CDR3 consists of 12 residues. With 3 bases removed from V and 4 bases from J, the gap between germline ends came to 9 bases. Germline V gives CDR1 GTSNPN, CDR2 SVGIG (reference sequence). The DNA of the CDR3 is TGTGCCTGGAGCAACCCGGGAGAGACCCAGTACTTC. It is translated as CAWSNPGETQYF.

The chain combines TRBV6-5 with TRBJ1-5; 7 bases are a match to TRBD1. Germline V gene lookup returns CDR1 MNHEY and CDR2 SVGAGI. The length of the CDR3 is 14 residues. V dropped 5 bases and J dropped 3; count of bases not matched to a gene: 4. In DNA form, the CDR3 reads TGTGCCAGCAGTCCAGGACAGGTCAATCAGCCCCAGCATTTT. It translates to CASSPGQVNQPQHF.

This clone was counted between two and nine times. This same CDR3 is encoded by further DNA sequences in the sample. V usage is TRBV3-1 (or the pseudogene TRBV3-2) and J usage is TRBJ2-7; 8 bases line up with TRBD1. The CDR3 sequence is 14 residues long. J was trimmed by 3 bases and V by 1 base; bases with no gene match: 2. CDR1 is LGHDT and CDR2 is YNNKEL in the germline V gene (reference sequence). The CDR3: CASSQGTGGYEQYF. CDR3 nucleotides: TGTGCCAGCAGCCAAGGAACAGGGGGCTACGAGCAGTACTTC.

V and J are TRBV15 and TRBJ2-7; 12 nucleotides agree with TRBD2. V shed 5 bases, J shed 3 bases, and the junction held 5 bases outside the gene matches. From germline, CDR1 is LNHNV and CDR2 YYDKDF (reference sequence). The CDR3 is 15 residues long. As DNA, the CDR3 is TGTGCCACCAGCGTAGGACTAGCGGGAAGCTACGAGCAGTACTTC. It codes for CATSVGLAGSYEQYF.